The sequence of this TCR beta chain was determined in a study of T-cell memory formation after mild COVID-19 (dated by TCRdb to the early 2020s). In the study overall: TCR sequence clusters from the two donors were largely donor specific. Longitudinal TCRalpha and TCRbeta repertoire sequencing tracked T-cell clones expanding and contracting after mild COVID-19 in two donors. The cohort comprised two young, previously healthy adult volunteers, one female and one male. Study-level results and caveats: Only a couple of mild cases were covered by the study, and larger cohorts that include severe cases with pre-infection samples were considered necessary. Contracting CD4+ clones were located mainly in the CM and EM memory subsets, whereas CD8+ clones were found to be enriched in EMRA. SARS-CoV-2 specificity of the second-wave clones peaking on day 37 was not confirmed. Some responding clones were detected in pre-infection memory, suggesting pre-existing cross-reactive memory T cells joined the SARS-CoV-2 response. Balanced CD4/CD8 phenotypes were observed for clones contracting from day 15 to 85, whereas a bias towards CD4+ was observed for a second wave of clones expanding from day 15 to 37.

Sequenced using an Illumina NovaSeq 6000. TCRalpha and TCRbeta cDNA libraries were constructed by 5'RACE with constant-segment primers, with sample barcodes and unique molecular identifiers being introduced. RNA was extracted from every sample with Trizol reagent. Amplification of the libraries took two PCR steps, and the second step added a second sample barcode plus Illumina TruSeq adapters. Sequencing of libraries was performed on an Illumina NovaSeq with 2 x 150 bp paired-end reads. As for the original processing: Reads were demultiplexed and collapsed into UMI-guided consensus sequences with migec v1.2.7. Using mixcr v2.1.11, the UMI consensuses were aligned to TRA and TRB V and J templates and assembled into clonotypes. Clonotypes were classified as expanded or contracted when called significant by both edgeR and NoisET, with noise models trained on biological replicates. edgeR calls used a false discovery rate-adjusted p below 0.01 and a log2 fold-change threshold of 1. PCA with hierarchical clustering of max-normalized trajectories of the 1000 most abundant clonotypes was used as exploratory dynamics analysis. Separately sequenced CD4+ and CD8+ repertoires were used to assign a CD4 or CD8 phenotype to each responding clone. TCRdb reworked the public reads: Q25 trimming with fastp, MiXCR clone assembly, productive beta chains retained. Here each entry gathers all rows of one CDR3 protein and keeps the most common genes and DNA. For this entry, the V and J calls and clone size follow TCRdb and not the study's own pipeline. The sample yields fewer than 700,000 distinct CDR3 sequences; roughly 17% were counted once. The ten most abundant clones make up around 13% of the sample.

The CDR3 runs 15 residues from the cysteine to the phenylalanine. This entry keeps only the CDR3 DNA: 45 bases, framed from base 1. The germline V gene sets CDR1 to SGDLS and CDR2 to YYNGEE. V loses 0 bases of germline sequence and J loses 2 bases, and the interval between the two ends is 11 bases. A word on this clonotype: No cognate antigen has been identified for it. The sample holds no much larger clone one base away, and base qualities are not on file.

PBMCs were isolated by Ficoll-Paque density gradient centrifugation. The sequence was collected from an adult woman who had mild COVID-19 (a few samples of this study predate the infection). The sample titles of this study are shuffled in the database, so cell type and time point are left out; the donor was told from shared clones. Sequencing was carried out using PBMCs or a T cell subset sorted from them (not recorded which). The rearrangement combines TRBV9 with TRBJ2-5; a weak D assignment points to TRBD1 (6 bases agree). The CDR3 is CASSVGYREQETQYF. The DNA sequence follows: TGTGCCAGCAGCGTAGGGTACAGGGAACAAGAGACCCAGTACTTC. Reference TRBV9 and TRBJ2-5 genes cover what lies past the CDR3, so the full variable domain is DSGVTQTPKHLITATGQRVTLRCSPRSGDLSVYWYQQSLDQGLQFLIQYYNGEERAKGNILERFSAQQFPDLHSELNLSSLELGDSALYFCASSVGYREQETQYFGPGTRLLVL.